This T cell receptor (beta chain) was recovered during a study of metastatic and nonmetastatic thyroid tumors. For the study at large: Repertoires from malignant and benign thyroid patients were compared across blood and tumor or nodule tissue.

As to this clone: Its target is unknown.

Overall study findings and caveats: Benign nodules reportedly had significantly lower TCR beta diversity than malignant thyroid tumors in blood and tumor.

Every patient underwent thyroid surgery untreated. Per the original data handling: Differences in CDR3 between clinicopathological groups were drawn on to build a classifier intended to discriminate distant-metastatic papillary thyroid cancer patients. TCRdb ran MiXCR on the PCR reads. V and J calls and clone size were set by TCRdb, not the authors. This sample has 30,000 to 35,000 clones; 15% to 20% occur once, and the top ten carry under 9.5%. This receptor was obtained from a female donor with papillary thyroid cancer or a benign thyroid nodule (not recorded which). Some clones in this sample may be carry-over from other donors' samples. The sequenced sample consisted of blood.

The CDR3 region is CASSRLDEQYF. The CDR3 DNA is TGTGCCAGCAGCCGATTGGACGAGCAGTACTTC. The chain links TRBV12-3 or TRBV12-4 to TRBJ2-7; D uncertain. The V and J ends lost 6 bases and 5 bases respectively, with 8 bases between them. The CDR3 is 11 amino acids.